These 2 T cell receptor beta chains came from one sample sequenced in a study of T cells after yellow fever vaccination. TCRdb ran MiXCR on the 5' RACE reads and lists one entry per CDR3 protein. The profile shows some 550,000 distinct CDR3 sequences, roughly 19% of them singletons. The specimen was PBMCs, collected 15 days after the yellow fever booster vaccination. Receptor source: a man younger than 40 who received the YFV17D yellow fever vaccine.

The gene calls are TRBV7-3 and TRBJ2-1; D uncertain. The CDR3 has 13 residues. V lost 5 bases to trimming and J lost 6 bases, with 11 bases between them. Germline V gives CDR1 SGHTA, CDR2 FQGTGA. The CDR3 nucleotides are TGTGCCAGCAGCCCCTCGACTGGCAATGAGCAGTTCTTC. Its translation is CASSPSTGNEQFF.

This sequence joins TRBV24-1 and TRBJ2-7; TRBD1 matches at 8 bases. Germline CDR1 is KGHDR and CDR2 is SFDVKD. V shed 9 bases, J shed 4 bases, and the junction held 4 bases outside the gene matches. CDR3 length: 12 amino acids. CDR3 nucleotides: TGTGCCACCGGGACAGGAAGATACGAGCAGTACTTC. It translates to CATGTGRYEQYF.